Listed here are 26 T cell receptor beta chains from one sample, sequenced in a study of T cell responses to AZD1222 COVID-19 vaccine. Sequencing used immunoSEQ multiplex PCR; TCRdb keeps in-frame clones, though not all of them. In the table there are about 78,000 clones, about nine tenths of which are singletons. This specimen was peripheral blood, taken 28 days after the second AZD1222 dose. The receptors stem from an adult who received the AZD1222 COVID-19 vaccine.

The V gene is TRBV20-1, the J gene TRBJ1-4, with 8 bases matching TRBD1. Germline V gene sequence: CDR1 DFQATT, CDR2 SNEGSKA (reference sequence). V gave up 3 bases and J gave up 0 bases; unmatched junction bases: 12. The CDR3 contains 18 residues. The CDR3 DNA reads TGCAGTGCTAGTACCGCGGGACAGGTCTTTGCAACTAATGAAAAACTGTTTTTT. The encoded protein is CSASTAGQVFATNEKLFF.

The J gene is TRBJ1-2, the V gene TRBV24-1; D perhaps matches TRBD1 (5 bases). CDR3 length equals 16 residues. Per germline, CDR1 KGHDR and CDR2 SFDVKD. V gave up 5 bases and J gave up 4 bases, with 19 bases separating them. The CDR3: CATSGPLRDAGYGYTF. CDR3 coding DNA: TGTGCCACCAGTGGCCCCCTAAGGGACGCAGGCTATGGCTACACCTTC.

V and J are TRBV5-1 and TRBJ2-7, with 12 bases that match TRBD1. Germline CDR1 and CDR2: SGHRS and YFSETQ. This CDR3 is 16 amino acids long. V was clipped by 0 bases and J by 7 bases; unmatched bases: 8. CDR3 sequence: CASSLVGTGGQWEQYF. CDR3 nucleotides: TGCGCCAGCAGCTTGGTCGGGACAGGGGGCCAGTGGGAGCAGTACTTC.

The chain is built from TRBV27 and TRBJ1-6; D perhaps matches TRBD1 (6 bases). This CDR3 is built from 18 residues. Germline lookup yields CDR1 MNHEY and CDR2 SMNVEV (reference sequence). The V end lost 2 bases, the J end lost 2 bases, and 16 bases lay between the germline ends. The CDR3, as DNA: TGTGCCAGCAGTTTACGGCGACAGGCCGGGACCTATAATTCACCCCTCCACTTT. Translated: CASSLRRQAGTYNSPLHF.

The chain uses TRBV3-1 (or the pseudogene TRBV3-2) and TRBJ1-1; 10 nucleotides align to TRBD1. The CDR3 length is 15 residues. Germline CDR1 is LGHDT and CDR2 is YNNKEL (reference sequence). The J segment lost 5 bases and the V segment lost 2 bases, leaving 5 bases of the junction unmatched. This CDR3 is CASSQRGTGDTEAFF. CDR3 in DNA: TGTGCCAGCAGCCAAAGGGGGACAGGGGATACTGAAGCTTTCTTT.

The gene calls are TRBV28 and TRBJ1-5; the D is unclear. The CDR3 consists of 13 residues. The germline V gene has CDR1 MDHEN and CDR2 SYDVKM. V dropped 5 bases and J dropped 4 bases, with 9 bases sitting between them. DNA of the CDR3: TGTGCCAGCAGTCTTATGCTAAATCAGCCCCAGCATTTT. It specifies CASSLMLNQPQHF.

The chain recombines TRBV6-5 with TRBJ2-5; D remains ambiguous. Deletions cut 8 bases from V and 4 bases from J, with 8 bases between. The CDR3 length is 11 residues. CDR1 is MNHEY, CDR2 SVGAGI, per germline. The CDR3 nucleotides are TGTGCCAGCTCAGAACGAGAGACCCAGTACTTC. This codes for CASSERETQYF.

This clone was counted once. The chain has TRBV5-1 and TRBJ2-7, with 12 bases fitting TRBD1. This CDR3 comprises 14 residues. Germline lookup yields CDR1 SGHRS and CDR2 YFSETQ. V lost 3 bases, J lost 4 bases, and 2 bases stayed unmatched. Written as DNA, the CDR3 is TGCGCCAGCAGCTCGGGACAGGGGGCTTACGAGCAGTACTTC. It translates to CASSSGQGAYEQYF.

The genes are TRBV4-1 and TRBJ2-7; D call uncertain. The length of the CDR3 is 15 residues. The germline gives CDR1 MGHRA, CDR2 YSYEKL. V lost 4 bases and J 0 bases, leaving 13 bases between the germline ends. DNA for the CDR3: TGCGCCAGCAGCCCCCTCGCGGAAAGCTCCTACGAGCAGTACTTC. It specifies CASSPLAESSYEQYF.

The chain is built from TRBV7-8 and TRBJ2-2, with D possibly TRBD2 on 6 matching bases. Germline-derived CDR1 and CDR2 are SGHVS and FQNEAQ. Trimming removed 5 bases at V and 6 bases at J, with 13 bases between. The CDR3 extends over 14 amino acids. CDR3 bases: TGTGCCAGCAGCCCCAGCCCGGGGGCCGGGGAGCTGTTTTTT. As protein: CASSPSPGAGELFF. Full variable domain (remainder filled in from reference TRBV7-8 and TRBJ2-2): GAGVSQSPRYKVAKRGQDVALRCDPISGHVSLFWYQQALGQGPEFLTYFQNEAQLDKSGLPSDRFFAERPEGSVSTLKIQRTQQEDSAVYLCASSPSPGAGELFFGEGSRLTVL.

The table lists this clone with a count of one. The rearrangement joins TRBV2 to TRBJ1-1, with D possibly being TRBD1 (5 bases). The CDR3 is made up of 12 amino acids. In germline, CDR1 is SNHLY, CDR2 FYNNEI. The ends were cut back, 10 bases at V and 3 bases at J, with 12 bases in the middle. The DNA of the CDR3 is TGTGCCATTCGGAGGGGATACACTGAAGCTTTCTTT. Its translation is CAIRRGYTEAFF.

V gene TRBV5-1 combines with J gene TRBJ2-3; a weak D match, TRBD1 (5 bases). There are 15 residues in the CDR3. V was cut by 7 bases and J by 5 bases, with 20 bases left in between. The V gene's germline CDR1 is SGHRS and CDR2 YFSETQ. DNA for the CDR3: TGCGCCAGCGGAGCCGTGACCCTGGGGCAAGATACGCAGTATTTT. This codes for CASGAVTLGQDTQYF. The complete variable domain, with remaining parts taken from reference TRBV5-1 and TRBJ2-3, reads KAGVTQTPRYLIKTRGQQVTLSCSPISGHRSVSWYQQTPGQGLQFLFEYFSETQRNKGNFPGRFSGRQFSNSRSEMNVSTLELGDSALYLCASGAVTLGQDTQYFGPGTRLTVL.

V usage is TRBV5-4 and J usage is TRBJ1-2; D gene ambiguous. Trimming took off 1 base at V and 5 bases at J, with 12 bases between the two ends. Germline loops: CDR1 SGHNT, CDR2 YYREEE (reference sequence). The CDR3 consists of 14 residues. For the CDR3, the DNA is TGTGCCAGCAGCTTGTCCGGCAGGAAGTATGGCTACACCTTC. Translation: CASSLSGRKYGYTF.

The genes are TRBV28 and TRBJ2-3, with TRBD2 identical over 9 bases. CDR3 length: 15 amino acids. The V gene end was trimmed by 3 bases and the J gene end by 1 base; junction bases not matched to a gene: 2. Germline CDR1 MDHEN, CDR2 SYDVKM. The CDR3 nucleotides are TGTGCCAGCAGTTTTTCTAGCGGGGGCACAGATACGCAGTATTTT. Translated, it gives CASSFSSGGTDTQYF.

V usage is TRBV4-1 and J usage is TRBJ2-4; TRBD2 agrees at 16 bases. The V segment lost 4 bases and the J segment 1 base; nucleotides outside the gene matches: 4. The CDR3 runs 18 residues. CDR1 is MGHRA, CDR2 YSYEKL, per germline. The CDR3 DNA reads TGCGCCAGCAGCCCGGGACTAGCGGGGGGGCCGGCCAAAAACATTCAGTACTTC. As protein: CASSPGLAGGPAKNIQYF.

The CDR3, as DNA: TGTGCCAGCATATACAGGGGGCATAGCGAGCAGTACTTC. Its translation is CASIYRGHSEQYF. The rearrangement joins TRBV28 to TRBJ2-7; 9 bases align to TRBD1. Per the germline V gene, CDR1 is MDHEN and CDR2 is SYDVKM. The CDR3 length is 13 residues. After removal of 7 bases from V and 6 bases from J, the junction contained 7 bases not matched to a gene.

This chain joins TRBV7-6 and TRBJ2-5; D perhaps matches TRBD1 (6 bases). The germline CDR1 and CDR2 sequences are SGHVS and FNYEAQ. V dropped 1 base and J dropped 5 bases, with 11 bases sitting between them. The CDR3 length is 14 residues. The chain's CDR3 is CASSLGGGPETQYF. CDR3 nucleotide sequence: TGTGCCAGCAGCTTAGGAGGGGGTCCGGAGACCCAGTACTTC.

This clone was found once. The rearrangement uses TRBV10-3 and TRBJ1-2; unclear D gene. Trimming stripped 4 bases from V and 8 bases from J, with 8 bases between. Looked up from germline, CDR1 is ENHRY and CDR2 is SYGVKD. CDR3 length: 11 amino acids. The CDR3 protein is CAISALGGYTF. CDR3 sequence (DNA): TGTGCCATCAGTGCCCTCGGGGGCTACACCTTC.

The chain uses TRBV13 and TRBJ2-3, with a weak D call TRBD2 (6 bases). CDR3 length equals 14 residues. Trimming stripped 1 base from V and 5 bases from J, with 10 bases between. The germline V gene has CDR1 PRHDT and CDR2 FYEKMQ (reference sequence). CDR3 sequence: CASSLAGVRDTQYF. Written as DNA, the CDR3 is TGTGCCAGCAGCTTAGCGGGGGTTAGAGATACGCAGTATTTT.

The CDR3 DNA follows: TGTGCCAGCAGTCCGGACAGGGCCTATGGCTACACCTTC. Residues: CASSPDRAYGYTF. V and J are TRBV6-6 and TRBJ1-2; 8 positions match TRBD1. Germline lookup yields CDR1 MNHNY and CDR2 SVGAGI (reference sequence). The CDR3 contains 13 residues. V was pared by 5 bases and J by 4 bases, with 3 bases of the junction left unmatched.

The V call is TRBV10-3, the J call TRBJ2-1, with D hard to call. Trimming removed 11 bases from V and 2 bases from J, with 19 bases in between. Germline CDR1 is ENHRY and CDR2 is SYGVKD. This CDR3 spans 15 amino acids. The DNA of the CDR3 is TGTGCCGTCGCCGGTACAGAAGAGACCTACAATGAGCAGTTCTTC. Translating gives CAVAGTEETYNEQFF.

This chain connects TRBV29-1 to TRBJ2-2; D possibly corresponds to TRBD1 (5 bases). Trimming stripped 4 bases from V and 4 bases from J, with 13 bases between. CDR1 and CDR2 (germline): SQVTM, ANQGSEA. The CDR3 contains 14 residues. In nucleotides, the CDR3 is TGCAGCGTTGCCAAGGGGTCGGGCACCGGGGAGCTGTTTTTT. As protein: CSVAKGSGTGELFF.

The rearrangement links TRBV27 to TRBJ2-2; D is unresolved. The V end lost 5 bases, the J end lost 3 bases, and 7 bases lay between the germline ends. There are 13 residues in the CDR3. Germline-derived CDR1 and CDR2 are MNHEY and SMNVEV (reference sequence). The CDR3 coding sequence is TGTGCCAGCAGTCCGCTGTACACCGGGGAGCTGTTTTTT. This codes for CASSPLYTGELFF.

The rearrangement joins TRBV14 to TRBJ1-2; a possible D gene is TRBD1 (5 bases). Between the trimmed V and J ends, which lost 4 bases and 8 bases, there was a span of 20 bases. CDR1 is SGHDN, CDR2 FVKESK, per germline. There are 15 residues in the CDR3. The CDR3 reads CASSLYFGTQGGYTF. The CDR3 nucleotides read TGTGCCAGCAGCCTTTACTTCGGGACCCAGGGAGGCTACACCTTC.

The rearrangement links TRBV5-1 to TRBJ1-6; D gene uncertain. V dropped 8 bases and J dropped 7 bases, with 10 bases sitting between them. The germline CDR1 and CDR2 sequences are SGHRS and YFSETQ. The CDR3 length is 12 residues. The CDR3 is CASSAENSPLHF. The CDR3 nucleotides read TGCGCCAGTTCAGCGGAAAATTCACCCCTCCACTTT.

A single count supports this clone. The V call is TRBV6-5, the J call TRBJ1-2, with D hard to call. V was cut by 0 bases and J by 8 bases, with 10 bases left in between. The CDR3 is 13 residues long. Germline loops: CDR1 MNHEY, CDR2 SVGAGI. The CDR3 region has the DNA TGTGCCAGCAGTTACTCAGGGAGTGGCGGCTACACCTTC. It encodes CASSYSGSGGYTF.